These 26 T cell receptor beta chains were all obtained from the same sample, sequenced in a study of post-analysis software for immune sequencing data. Every TCR beta cDNA library bore unique molecular identifiers. TCRdb processed the PCR reads anew with MiXCR; each CDR3 protein has one entry. The sample carries around 200,000 distinct CDR3 sequences, approximately 30% recorded once. Study-level findings and limits: About five TRBV segments were more frequent in patients than controls; TRBV5-6, TRBV5-1 and TRBV20-1 belonged to this group.

Their target antigens are unknown. The sample taken for sequencing was blood. The source is a girl aged 2-17 years with multiple sclerosis.

The sample holds many counts of this clonotype. V and J are TRBV20-1 and TRBJ2-3; D might be TRBD1 or TRBD2, each matching 5 bases. The length of the CDR3 is 14 residues. Trimming shortened V by 2 bases and J by 1 base, and 10 bases separated the two germline ends. In germline, CDR1 is DFQATT, CDR2 SNEGSKA (reference sequence). CDR3 DNA: TGCAGTGCTAGACCCGGGGCGGGCACAGATACGCAGTATTTT. This sequence encodes CSARPGAGTDTQYF.

In the case of this clonotype: This may be a read error: a much more frequent sequence differs by one nucleotide. The chain is built from TRBV20-1 and TRBJ2-1; TRBD2 agrees at 8 bases. Unmatched junction bases numbered 14, after V lost 6 bases and J lost 13 bases. There are 13 residues in the CDR3. The germline V gene encodes CDR1 DFQATT and CDR2 SNEGSKA (reference sequence). CDR3 loop: CSAWTSLQETQFF. The DNA for the CDR3 is TGCAGTGCCTGGACTAGCCTACAAGAGACCCAGTTCTTC.

Details on this clonotype: It may be a read error: a sequence one base away is much more abundant. This rearrangement joins TRBV5-1 to TRBJ2-5; D might be TRBD2 (7 bases). The germline CDR1 and CDR2 sequences are SGHRS and YFSETQ. This CDR3 spans 14 amino acids. CDR3 in amino acids: CASSRLGGQETPYF. CDR3 DNA sequence: TGCGCCAGCAGCCGCTTGGGGGGGCAAGAGACCCCGTACTTC.

This clonotype was counted at least ten times. The chain has TRBV6-1 and TRBJ1-2; no clear D gene. CDR1 is MNHNS and CDR2 is SASEGT in the germline V gene. V was cut by 6 bases and J by 3 bases, with 26 bases left in between. The CDR3 has 18 residues. CDR3 sequence reads: CASRPLFPEGSLYYGYTF. The CDR3, as DNA: TGTGCCAGCAGACCCCTGTTCCCCGAAGGGAGCTTATACTATGGCTACACCTTC.

Turning to this clonotype: This clone may be a read error of a much larger clone one base away. The chain links TRBV29-1 to TRBJ2-5; 7 bases line up with TRBD2. The CDR3 is 10 amino acids. Germline trimming cut 7 bases from V and 11 bases from J; bases unmatched to any gene: 7. CDR1 is SQVTM and CDR2 is ANQGSEA in the germline V gene. CDR3 sequence: CSGEGNEQYF. The CDR3 nucleotides are TGCAGCGGGGAGGGCAATGAGCAGTACTTC.

This clonotype has a count of ten or more. This chain links TRBV11-2 with TRBJ2-1; possibly TRBD1 for D (6 bases). Trimming removed 0 bases at V and 6 bases at J, with 9 bases between. The CDR3 is made up of 14 amino acids. Germline CDR1 is SGHAT and CDR2 is FQNNGV. Written as DNA, the CDR3 is TGTGCCAGCAGCTTAGAGGGGGCTCTCAATGAGCAGTTCTTC. Amino acids: CASSLEGALNEQFF.

Ten or more counts support this clonotype. The chain has TRBV5-1 and TRBJ2-1; 8 bases match TRBD2. V was pared by 2 bases and J by 6 bases, with 10 bases of the junction left unmatched. The germline V gene has CDR1 SGHRS and CDR2 YFSETQ. The CDR3 contains 16 residues. The CDR3 loop reads CASSFTRGTRLNEQFF. In DNA form, the CDR3 reads TGCGCCAGCAGCTTCACACGTGGGACTAGGCTCAATGAGCAGTTCTTC. Full variable domain (missing parts from reference TRBV5-1 and TRBJ2-1): KAGVTQTPRYLIKTRGQQVTLSCSPISGHRSVSWYQQTPGQGLQFLFEYFSETQRNKGNFPGRFSGRQFSNSRSEMNVSTLELGDSALYLCASSFTRGTRLNEQFFGPGTRLTVL.

Points on this clonotype: The conserved final phenylalanine or tryptophan is absent from the CDR3, which likely points to a read error. The chain couples TRBV5-1 to TRBJ1-2; D is possibly TRBD1 (5 bases). Trimming removed 4 bases at V and 3 bases at J, with 13 bases between. The CDR3 sequence is 14 residues long. Germline lookup yields CDR1 SGHRS and CDR2 YFSETQ. CDR3 sequence (DNA): TGCGCCAGCAGCGGGGGACTGACAGACTATGGCTACACCGTC. Its translation: CASSGGLTDYGYTV.

This clonotype was seen many times. The chain recombines TRBV20-1 with TRBJ1-5, with D perhaps matching TRBD1 (6 bases). This CDR3 has 13 amino acids. Trimming cost V 4 bases and J 5 bases, with 12 bases left between them. Germline CDR1 reads DFQATT; CDR2 reads SNEGSKA (reference sequence). The CDR3 DNA reads TGCAGTGCTACAGGGGTCGTGGATCAGCCCCAGCATTTT. This encodes CSATGVVDQPQHF.

The chain employs TRBV2 and TRBJ2-7; 7 bases are a match to TRBD1. The CDR3 runs to 16 residues. CDR1 and CDR2 (germline): SNHLY, FYNNEI. Germline trimming cut 0 bases from V and 0 bases from J; bases unmatched to any gene: 5. The CDR3, as DNA: TGTGCCAGCAGTGAAGCACCGGGACAGTTCTCCTACGAGCAGTACTTC. Its protein product is CASSEAPGQFSYEQYF.

At least ten counts were recorded for this clonotype. The CDR3, as DNA: TGTGCCAGCAGTACTTCATGGGGGAGCTCCTACAATGAGCAGTTCTTC. This translates into CASSTSWGSSYNEQFF. The V and J genes are TRBV28 and TRBJ2-1; D may correspond to TRBD1 or TRBD2 (5 bases each). V lost 5 bases, J lost 0 bases, and 14 bases lay in between. The CDR3 has 16 residues. The germline gives CDR1 MDHEN, CDR2 SYDVKM.

This clonotype was counted ten times or more. This chain connects TRBV5-1 to TRBJ1-2; tentatively, D is TRBD1 (6 bases). The CDR3 is made up of 13 amino acids. The V gene lost 5 bases and the J gene lost 2 bases, with 10 bases spanning the gap. CDR1 and CDR2 (germline): SGHRS, YFSETQ. Here the CDR3 reads CASRQTGNYGYTF. CDR3 bases: TGCGCCAGCAGGCAAACAGGGAACTATGGCTACACCTTC.

In this sample, this clonotype turned up many times. The V gene is TRBV25-1, the J gene TRBJ1-5; D perhaps matches TRBD1 (5 bases). This CDR3 has 13 amino acids. Germline-derived CDR1 and CDR2 are MGHDK and SYGVNS. The V end was cut by 3 bases, the J end by 7 bases, with 10 bases between. CDR3 loop: CASSDRAEQPQHF. The DNA of the CDR3 is TGTGCCAGCAGTGACAGGGCGGAGCAGCCCCAGCATTTT.

The chain combines TRBV6-1 with TRBJ2-3; 10 bases align to TRBD2. The germline CDR1 and CDR2 sequences are MNHNS and SASEGT. CDR3 length: 18 amino acids. V lost 7 bases to trimming and J lost 0 bases; unmatched junction nucleotides: 13. CDR3 in DNA: TGTGCCAGCATCCCCCCCCCTAGCGGGAGAGCTAGCACAGATACGCAGTATTTT. Its protein product is CASIPPPSGRASTDTQYF.

The chain is built from TRBV5-1 and TRBJ1-5; no reliable D call. The ends were cut back, 3 bases at V and 2 bases at J, with 6 bases in the middle. CDR1 and CDR2 (germline): SGHRS, YFSETQ. There are 13 residues in the CDR3. CDR3 sequence (DNA): TGCGCCAGCAGCTCATCCGGCAATCAGCCCCAGCATTTT. Translated, it gives CASSSSGNQPQHF.

A few counts support this clonotype. This chain links TRBV28 with TRBJ1-3; no clear D. This CDR3 region has 11 residues. V lost 7 bases and J 3 bases, leaving 4 bases between the germline ends. Germline CDR1 and CDR2: MDHEN and SYDVKM. CDR3 protein: CASTDGNTIYF. DNA of the CDR3: TGTGCCAGCACAGATGGAAACACCATATATTTT.

This clonotype was detected a few times. J is TRBJ1-5 and V is TRBV5-6, with 12 bases matching TRBD1. Germline V gene lookup returns CDR1 SGHDT and CDR2 YYEEEE. The junction had 6 bases not matched to a gene; V was cut back by 1 base and J by 7 bases. The CDR3 is 16 residues long. CDR3 DNA: TGTGCCAGCAGCTTGTGGGGACAGGGGGCGCAACAGCCCCAGCATTTT. Translating gives CASSLWGQGAQQPQHF.

Only a few counts were recorded for this clonotype. The chain recombines TRBV28 with TRBJ2-7; maybe TRBD1 (6 bases). CDR3 length: 15 amino acids. CDR1 MDHEN and CDR2 SYDVKM come from the germline V gene. Trimming removed 8 bases from V and 2 bases from J, with 19 bases in between. CDR3 in DNA: TGTGCCAGCTTCAGAGGTGGGGGCCCGCCCTACGAGCAGTACTTC. It translates to CASFRGGGPPYEQYF.

This clonotype was found a few times. This chain connects TRBV28 to TRBJ2-7, with 9 bases identical to TRBD2. The J segment lost 6 bases and the V segment lost 3 bases, leaving 9 bases of the junction unmatched. The germline gives CDR1 MDHEN, CDR2 SYDVKM. The CDR3 loop spans 15 amino acids. CDR3 region: CASSFQREVVAEQYF. The CDR3 nucleotides read TGTGCCAGCAGTTTCCAGCGGGAGGTGGTCGCCGAGCAGTACTTC.

The rearrangement joins TRBV25-1 to TRBJ2-1; 10 bases line up with TRBD2. The V segment lost 11 bases and the J segment 6 bases; nucleotides outside the gene matches: 10. CDR3 size: 14 residues. CDR1 is MGHDK and CDR2 is SYGVNS in the germline V gene. The CDR3 region is CAGRTQRGGNEQFF. For the CDR3, the DNA is TGTGCCGGCCGGACACAGCGGGGGGGCAATGAGCAGTTCTTC.

The chain has TRBV7-3 and TRBJ2-3; TRBD2 matches at 8 bases. With V trimmed by 4 bases and J by 6 bases, 9 bases remained unmatched. This CDR3 region has 15 residues. Germline V gene sequence: CDR1 SGHTA, CDR2 FQGTGA. The DNA of the CDR3 is TGTGCCAGCAGCTATGGGCCCCGCGGGGGGGATACGCAGTATTTT. Protein: CASSYGPRGGDTQYF.

This sequence joins TRBV5-1 and TRBJ2-7; D may be TRBD2 (6 bases). V was trimmed by 5 bases and J by 7 bases, leaving 13 bases between them. The CDR3 covers 12 residues. Germline CDR1 SGHRS, CDR2 YFSETQ. CDR3 nucleotide sequence: TGCGCCAGCAGTTGGCGCCGGGAGGAGCAGTACTTC. Protein product: CASSWRREEQYF. The full variable domain, with the rest looked up from reference TRBV5-1 and TRBJ2-7, is KAGVTQTPRYLIKTRGQQVTLSCSPISGHRSVSWYQQTPGQGLQFLFEYFSETQRNKGNFPGRFSGRQFSNSRSEMNVSTLELGDSALYLCASSWRREEQYFGPGTRLTVT.

This clonotype showed up many times. It may be a read error: a sequence one base away is much more abundant. The chain has TRBV20-1 and TRBJ2-1; TRBD2 agrees at 10 bases. The V segment lost 4 bases and the J segment 9 bases; nucleotides outside the gene matches: 21. This CDR3 region has 18 residues. CDR1 is DFQATT, CDR2 SNEGSKA, per germline (reference sequence). DNA of the CDR3: TGCAGTGCTATGGGGTCTAGCGGGAGCTGGCTCCGCAGGGGTGAGCAGTTCTTC. Translated: CSAMGSSGSWLRRGEQFF.

For this clonotype: A much larger clone lies one base from this, so it may be a read error. The chain combines TRBV15 with TRBJ2-7; TRBD2 matches 7 bases. V shed 4 bases, J shed 7 bases, and the junction held 7 bases outside the gene matches. The CDR3 extends over 13 amino acids. Germline V gene data show CDR1 as LNHNV and CDR2 as YYDKDF (reference sequence). The CDR3 protein is CATSKVSGGEQYF. The CDR3 bases are TGTGCCACCAGCAAGGTATCGGGGGGTGAGCAGTACTTC. The full variable domain, rest sourced from reference TRBV15 and TRBJ2-7, is DAMVIQNPRYQVTQFGKPVTLSCSQTLNHNVMYWYQQKSSQAPKLLFHYYDKDFNNEADTPDNFQSRRPNTSFCFLDIRSPGLGDTAMYLCATSKVSGGEQYFGPGTRLTVT.

CDR3 in amino acids: CASSLGGSGYEQYF. The CDR3 coding sequence is TGCGCCAGCAGCTTGGGGGGCAGTGGTTACGAGCAGTACTTC. The rearrangement joins TRBV5-1 to TRBJ2-7; D is perhaps TRBD1 (5 bases). Germline CDR1 is SGHRS and CDR2 is YFSETQ. Deletions cut 0 bases from V and 4 bases from J, with 11 bases between. The CDR3 length is 14 residues.

The rearrangement joins TRBV6-1 to TRBJ2-1; 8 bases are a match to TRBD1. CDR1 is MNHNS and CDR2 is SASEGT in the germline V gene. The CDR3 consists of 15 residues. V gave up 0 bases and J gave up 7 bases; unmatched junction bases: 5. CDR3 bases: TGTGCCAGCAGTGAAGCCAGGACAGGGAAAAATGAGCAGTTCTTC. Translating gives CASSEARTGKNEQFF.